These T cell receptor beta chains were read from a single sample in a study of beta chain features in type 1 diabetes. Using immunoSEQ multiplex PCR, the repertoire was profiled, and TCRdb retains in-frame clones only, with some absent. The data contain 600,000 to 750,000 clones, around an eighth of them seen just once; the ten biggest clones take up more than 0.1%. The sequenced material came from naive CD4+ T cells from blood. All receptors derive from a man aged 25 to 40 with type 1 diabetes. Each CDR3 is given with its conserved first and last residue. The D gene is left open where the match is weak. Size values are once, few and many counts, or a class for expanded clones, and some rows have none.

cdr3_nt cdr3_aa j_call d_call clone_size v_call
TGCGCCAGCAGCCCTTCTGACAGGTCCGCCTACGAGCAGTACTTC CASSPSDRSAYEQYF TRBJ2-7 . . TRBV4-3
TGCGCCAGCAGCTTGTATCGGACAGACAATGAGCAGTTCTTC CASSLYRTDNEQFF TRBJ2-1 . . TRBV5-1
TGTGCCAGCAGTTCGCCGGGGTGGGGCACACCCTTAGCCAAAAACATTCAGTACTTC CASSSPGWGTPLAKNIQYF TRBJ2-4 . . TRBV28
TGTGCCAGCAGCTTAAGTAGCGCGGACACAGATACGCAGTATTTT CASSLSSADTDTQYF TRBJ2-3 . . TRBV11-2
TGCGCCAGCAGCCAAGGACTAGCGGGGGGAGATACGCAGTATTTT CASSQGLAGGDTQYF TRBJ2-3 TRBD2 . TRBV4-3
TGTGCCAGCAGCTTAGATCAACAGGGGGCTAACACAGATACGCAGTATTTT CASSLDQQGANTDTQYF TRBJ2-3 TRBD1 few TRBV7-8
TGTGCCAGCAGCCAAGATACTAGCGGGAACAAAAACATTCAGTACTTC CASSQDTSGNKNIQYF TRBJ2-4 TRBD2 few TRBV4-2
TGCAGCGTGGCGGCGACCTACGAGCAGTACTTC CSVAATYEQYF TRBJ2-7 . . TRBV29-1
TGTGCCAGCAGTAGAACGATCTCCTACGAGCAGTACTTC CASSRTISYEQYF TRBJ2-7 . . TRBV28
TGTGCCAGCAGCCCGAAAGGGACAGCCTTCGGTACCGAGCAGTACTTC CASSPKGTAFGTEQYF TRBJ2-7 TRBD1 once TRBV7-9
TGTGCCAGCAGCTTAGCCGAAAACTATGGCTACACCTTC CASSLAENYGYTF TRBJ1-2 . few TRBV7-2
TGCGCCAGCAGTCAATCTTTGGGCCAGAAAGAAGAGACCCAGTACTTC CASSQSLGQKEETQYF TRBJ2-5 . . TRBV23-1
TGTGCCAGTAGTATAGGGGTAAACCAAGATACGCAGTATTTT CASSIGVNQDTQYF TRBJ2-3 . few TRBV19
TGTGCCAGTAGGTCAGACAGAACAAGCTCCTACGAGCAGTACTTC CASRSDRTSSYEQYF TRBJ2-7 . . TRBV6-1
TGCGCCAGCAGCTTGGGGACAGGAGGAATCCAGCCCCAGCATTTT CASSLGTGGIQPQHF TRBJ1-5 TRBD1 . TRBV5-1
TGTGCCAGCACCGGGACATTCGTAGAGACCCAGTACTTC CASTGTFVETQYF TRBJ2-5 . . TRBV7-2
TGTGCCTGGAGTTTGCCGGGACAGGGGTTATATGGCTACACCTTC CAWSLPGQGLYGYTF TRBJ1-2 TRBD1 few TRBV30
TGTGCCAGTAGTATGCGGGGGACACGAAACACCGGGGAGCTGTTTTTT CASSMRGTRNTGELFF TRBJ2-2 . few TRBV19
TGTGCCAGCAGACCAGTAGGGCGCATGAACACTGAAGCTTTCTTT CASRPVGRMNTEAFF TRBJ1-1 . . TRBV14
TGTGCCAGCAGCTACTCCGGGGGAGAGACCCAGTACTTC CASSYSGGETQYF TRBJ2-5 . few TRBV7-9
TGTGCCAGCTCACAGCGGGACAGGGGGCGCAATTATGGCTACACCTTC CASSQRDRGRNYGYTF TRBJ1-2 TRBD1 few TRBV18
TGCGCCAGTGGGACAGGGACCCTTAGGGAGACCCAGTACTTC CASGTGTLRETQYF TRBJ2-5 TRBD1 . TRBV4-1
TGTGCCAGCAGTGGGAGTAGCGGGGGGCCGCAAGAGACCCAGTACTTC CASSGSSGGPQETQYF TRBJ2-5 TRBD2 few TRBV2
TGTGCCAGCAGCCTCCCAGGGGGGGAGACCCAGTACTTC CASSLPGGETQYF TRBJ2-5 . few TRBV4-2
TGCGCCAGCAGCCAAGAAGGCCGCTCCTACAATGAGCAGTTCTTC CASSQEGRSYNEQFF TRBJ2-1 . few TRBV4-1
TGTGCCAGCAGCTTAGGACAGGGCGTTTGGGATACGCAGTATTTT CASSLGQGVWDTQYF TRBJ2-3 TRBD1 few TRBV7-9
TGCGCCAGCAGCCAAGTCGGGGGGACACCGAATTCACCCCTCCACTTT CASSQVGGTPNSPLHF TRBJ1-6 . . TRBV4-3
TGTGCCAGCAGCCCTAGCGGGGGGGGCTACAATGAGCAGTTCTTC CASSPSGGGYNEQFF TRBJ2-1 TRBD2 few TRBV7-2
TGTGCCAGCAGCATGCTACTAGCGGGCACAGATACGCAGTATTTT CASSMLLAGTDTQYF TRBJ2-3 TRBD2 . TRBV11-3
TGTGCCACCAGCACGTACAGTGCAACTAATGAAAAACTGTTTTTT CATSTYSATNEKLFF TRBJ1-4 . . TRBV15
TGTGCCAGCAGTTTCAGGACAACTATTTATCAGCCCCAGCATTTT CASSFRTTIYQPQHF TRBJ1-5 . . TRBV28
TGCAGCGGCGGACCGGGAACCTACGAGCAGTACTTC CSGGPGTYEQYF TRBJ2-7 . few TRBV29-1
TGTGCCAGCAGCCGGCCGGGACAGGGTCTCTACGAGCAGTACTTC CASSRPGQGLYEQYF TRBJ2-7 TRBD1 few TRBV4-2
TGTGCCAGCAGTTACTCGACCGGGACAGGGCGGAACATTCAGTACTTC CASSYSTGTGRNIQYF TRBJ2-4 TRBD1 . TRBV6-6
TGTGCCAGCTCACGTTTGACGGGGTATCGCGAGCAGTACTTC CASSRLTGYREQYF TRBJ2-7 . few TRBV18
TGTGCCATCGGGGACTCCTCCTACAATGAGCAGTTCTTC CAIGDSSYNEQFF TRBJ2-1 . . TRBV10-3
TGTGCCAGCAGATTGCAGGGGCCGCTCCAGGAGACCCAGTACTTC CASRLQGPLQETQYF TRBJ2-5 . . TRBV6-5
TGTGCCAGCAGTTTACGGTCGAGCAATCAGCCCCAGCATTTT CASSLRSSNQPQHF TRBJ1-5 . few TRBV27
TGCAGCGTTGTACTTGCGGGCCCCGTCTACAATGAGCAGTTCTTC CSVVLAGPVYNEQFF TRBJ2-1 . . TRBV29-1
TGCGCCAGCCACGAACAGGGTTCACCCCTCCACTTT CASHEQGSPLHF TRBJ1-6 . . TRBV5-1
TGTGCCAGCAGGGAACAGGGAAGTTCAGATACGCAGTATTTT CASREQGSSDTQYF TRBJ2-3 . . TRBV7-9
TGTGCCAGCAGTGAAGGGCCTTCACAGACTAATGAAAAACTGTTTTTT CASSEGPSQTNEKLFF TRBJ1-4 . few TRBV2
TGTGCCAGCAGCCCCTCCGGACAGGGGGTCGACGAGCAGTACTTC CASSPSGQGVDEQYF TRBJ2-7 TRBD1 . TRBV7-9
TGTGCCAGCAGCAGGGACAGGGAGCGAAACACCATATATTTT CASSRDRERNTIYF TRBJ1-3 TRBD1 few TRBV7-2
TGTGCCAGCAGTGGACAGGGGTCGAACTACGAGCAGTACTTC CASSGQGSNYEQYF TRBJ2-7 TRBD1 . TRBV2
TGTGCCAGCAGTTCCGAGGGACAAGCTAATGAAAAACTGTTTTTT CASSSEGQANEKLFF TRBJ1-4 . . TRBV6-5
TGTGCCAGCTCTGGAGGGAACAATCAGCCCCAGCATTTT CASSGGNNQPQHF TRBJ1-5 . few TRBV18
TGTGCCAGCAGTTCGCTGGTAGCGGGGGACAATGAGCAGTTCTTC CASSSLVAGDNEQFF TRBJ2-1 TRBD2 . TRBV27
TGCAGCGTTCCCGGGACAGGGGCTTACGAGACCCAGTACTTC CSVPGTGAYETQYF TRBJ2-5 TRBD1 . TRBV29-1
TGTGCCAGCAGCACGGGACAGGGATTCAACTATGGCTACACCTTC CASSTGQGFNYGYTF TRBJ1-2 TRBD1 . TRBV9
TGTGCCAGCAGCCCCCTTTGGGGGAGTGAGCAGTTCTTC CASSPLWGSEQFF TRBJ2-1 . . TRBV7-2
TGTGCCAGCAGCTACGGACAGGGTGGGACTGAAGCTTTCTTT CASSYGQGGTEAFF TRBJ1-1 TRBD1 . TRBV7-9
TGTGCCTGGAGCAAGGAGAGGGAACAGCCCCAGCATTTT CAWSKEREQPQHF TRBJ1-5 . few TRBV30
TGTGCCATCTCTGGGACAGGGACCTACGAGCAGTACTTC CAISGTGTYEQYF TRBJ2-7 TRBD1 . TRBV10-3
TGTGCCAGCAGCCCAGGTCTCTATGGCTACACCTTC CASSPGLYGYTF TRBJ1-2 . . TRBV7-2
TGTGCCAGCATGTATCAGGTCCCAGGAATTCCCGGGGAGCTGTTTTTT CASMYQVPGIPGELFF TRBJ2-2 . few TRBV9
TGTGCCAGCAGCTTTACCCCCGGGGGGGCAACTAATGAAAAACTGTTTTTT CASSFTPGGATNEKLFF TRBJ1-4 . few TRBV7-6
TGCGCCAGCAGTCCCGGCGCTAGCGGGGTTGAGAATGAGCAGTTCTTC CASSPGASGVENEQFF TRBJ2-1 TRBD2 . TRBV5-1
TGTGCCAGCAACTCTCTTGAGGGCGGTAATTATGGCTACACCTTC CASNSLEGGNYGYTF TRBJ1-2 . . TRBV7-6